A selection of T cell receptor beta chains follows, all from one sample in a study of blood T cell repertoires in COVID-19. Profiled with immunoSEQ multiplex PCR; TCRdb holds only in-frame clones, not every one. The profile shows around 200,000 clones, more than 70% of them singletons. Material: peripheral blood. The origin of the receptors is a man aged 45 to 65 with active or convalescent COVID-19. Each CDR3 is given with its conserved first and last residue. Rows give clone size only sometimes, using once, few, many, or a class for an expanded clone.

j_gene,len,abundance,v_gene,CDR3aa
TRBJ2-3,14,.,TRBV2,CASRYEGTTDTQYF
TRBJ1-5,15,.,TRBV3-1/TRBV3-2,CASSRGPQSNQPQHF
TRBJ1-4,15,.,TRBV3-1/TRBV3-2,CASSQVGGADEKLFF
TRBJ2-7,13,.,TRBV7-6,CASSPSGVYEQYF
TRBJ2-3,12,.,TRBV28,CASRADTDTQYF
TRBJ1-2,14,.,TRBV7-9,CASSLMTARSGYTF
TRBJ2-7,17,.,TRBV5-6,CASSLGLTGEEGNEQYF
TRBJ1-2,15,few,TRBV10-1,CARSRGTRRYYGYTF
TRBJ1-1,15,.,TRBV6-5,CASSRLHRGNTEAFF
TRBJ2-7,15,.,TRBV15,CATSRDGTGTYEQYF
TRBJ2-5,17,.,TRBV5-4,CASSGTTGLAGGFTQYF
TRBJ2-2,15,.,TRBV11-2,CASSLERTATGELFF
TRBJ1-4,14,.,TRBV6-5,CASSPGTANEKLFF
TRBJ2-3,13,.,TRBV12-5,CASGLPPGDTQYF
TRBJ2-5,15,.,TRBV19,CASSVSGRAGETQYF
TRBJ2-3,15,.,TRBV10-1,CASSESGQGRGTQYF
TRBJ2-1,15,.,TRBV7-9,CASSLLAGEYNEQFF
TRBJ1-3,15,.,TRBV19,CATTPQGTGGNTIYF
TRBJ2-7,13,.,TRBV11-2,CASSLTVFYEQYF
TRBJ1-1,17,.,TRBV19,CASSISGAVKEGTEAFF
TRBJ2-1,13,.,TRBV30,CRGSGTIYNEQFF
TRBJ1-2,17,.,TRBV28,CASSLGHTGQGDYGYTF
TRBJ2-2,16,.,TRBV15,CATSRDREGVEGELFF
TRBJ2-7,13,once,TRBV3-1/TRBV3-2,CASSNRQAYEQYF
TRBJ1-4,13,.,TRBV18,CASSPSYKEKLFF
TRBJ1-2,15,.,TRBV7-9,CASTPGGSLNYGYTF
TRBJ1-5,13,.,TRBV5-6,CASSGGQRVPQHF